The clone carrying this T cell receptor beta chain was found a few times. Its antigen is not known. These data belong to a study of breast tumors, draining lymph nodes, adjacent tissues. Unmatched junction bases numbered 4, after V lost 1 base and J lost 2 bases. CDR3 size: 16 residues. The germline V gene encodes CDR1 MGHRA and CDR2 YSYEKL. Study results and caveats: Tumor TCR diversity was below lymph nodes but above nontumor tissue. That most tumor T cells come from lymph nodes remained unproven.

TCRdb used MiXCR to reprocess the multiplex PCR reads, holding one entry per CDR3 protein. The sample records about 24,000 distinct CDR3 sequences, 60% to 75% being singletons. This receptor was obtained from a female donor with breast cancer. Some clones in this sample may be carry-over from other donors' samples. Sequencing was performed on tumor-adjacent breast tissue. The chain carries TRBV4-1 and TRBJ2-7, with TRBD2 matching over 11 bases. DNA for the CDR3: TGCGCCAGCAGCCAAGCTCTAGCGGGAGGTACCTACGAGCAGTACTTC. Amino acids: CASSQALAGGTYEQYF.